The T cell receptor beta chain described here comes from a study of shared clonotypes between healthy human individuals. Study-wide results and limits: Compared with clonotypes that all four donors shared, non-shared clonotypes had lower generation probabilities.

The V gene end was trimmed by 5 bases and the J gene end by 2 bases; junction bases not matched to a gene: 6. This CDR3 has 13 residues. Germline values: CDR1 SQVTM, CDR2 ANQGSEA. About this clone: Its cognate antigen is unknown.

Each subset's genomic DNA was shared equally among a number of immunoSEQ plates. Profiled with immunoSEQ multiplex PCR; TCRdb holds only in-frame clones, not every one. The sample shows nearly 750,000 clones, 72% of them seen only once. CD4+ cells underwent separation, giving CD45RA+ naive and CD45RA-negative memory subsets. The sample taken for sequencing was memory CD4+ T cells sorted from blood. The sample's subset: CD45RA-negative fraction. This TCR came from a woman aged 25 to 45 in good health. The chain carries TRBV29-1 and TRBJ2-7, with 7 positions matching TRBD1. CDR3 in amino acids: CSVPRGRAYEQYF. CDR3 coding DNA: TGCAGCGTTCCGAGGGGGCGAGCCTACGAGCAGTACTTC.